This TCR beta chain originates from a study of human T cells and chemical hapten exposure. Study at large: Sensitization used 2% DPC on roughly 2 cm by roughly 2 cm upper inner arm skin.

Germline CDR1 SGHVS, CDR2 FNYEAQ. After removal of 1 base from V and 4 bases from J, the junction contained 13 bases not matched to a gene. The CDR3 has 17 amino acids. Time point meaning: pre-sensitization, week 0. The treatment: therapeutic diphenylcyclopropenone sensitization with weekly scalp DPC. TCRdb ran MiXCR on the RACE reads and lists one entry per CDR3 protein. Of a few hundred thousand distinct CDR3 sequences listed, about 8.1% were seen once; the top ten hold 2% to 3%. This receptor was obtained from a woman between 40 and 55 years old with alopecia areata. Some clones in this sample may be carry-over from other donors' samples. The V call is TRBV7-6, the J call TRBJ2-7; 7 bases align to TRBD1. The specimen was whole blood, collected in connection with sensitization to the hapten diphenylcyclopropenone (DPC). For the CDR3, the DNA is TGTGCCAGCAGCTTAGGGACAGGCCGCACGGCCCTTTACGAGCAGTACTTC. Its protein product is CASSLGTGRTALYEQYF.